This TCR beta chain is from a study of blood T cells in healthy people across ages. Across the study: Template switching retrieved approximately one barcoded beta molecule for each two T cells.

This CDR3 region has 15 residues. V lost 7 bases and J lost 1; bases outside the gene matches: 5. Germline V gene sequence: CDR1 MDHEN, CDR2 SYDVKM. About this clonotype: Its cognate antigen is unknown.

PCR was performed a second time for roughly 6 to 12 cycles using a sample-barcoded 5' primer and a J-beta primer mix. TCRdb passed the 5' RACE reads through MiXCR, listing each CDR3 protein once. The sample records around 940,000 distinct CDR3 sequences, 45% to 60% being singletons. Each sample yielded at least 6 million isolated PBMCs. The study's findings and limits: Diversity of TCR beta per million T cells declined in a roughly linear way with age. Both naive CD4+ cell counts and diversity were greater in long-lived donors than in aged donors.

The sequenced sample consisted of blood. The TCR was taken from an older woman in good health. This chain connects TRBV28 to TRBJ1-1; 11 bases match TRBD1. CDR3 coding DNA: TGTGCCAGCACTGGACAGGGGGCCGGGAACACTGAAGCTTTCTTT. Amino acid sequence: CASTGQGAGNTEAFF.